One sample yielded the 3 T cell receptor beta chains listed below, sequenced in a study of blood T cell repertoires in COVID-19. Sequencing used immunoSEQ multiplex PCR; TCRdb keeps in-frame clones, though not all of them. The sample lists about 89,000 clones, approximately 80% occurring once. The specimen sequenced was peripheral blood. The receptors stem from a man aged 65 to 85 with COVID-19, enrolled during active disease.

The chain recombines TRBV5-1 with TRBJ2-1, with 11 bases aligning to TRBD2. This CDR3 has 14 residues. V was pared by 6 bases and J by 7 bases, with 6 bases of the junction left unmatched. Germline values: CDR1 SGHRS, CDR2 YFSETQ. This CDR3 reads CASNPLAGGNEQFF. In DNA, the CDR3 is TGCGCCAGCAACCCCCTAGCGGGGGGTAATGAGCAGTTCTTC.

This clone was found once. The chain links TRBV28 to TRBJ2-2; no firm D call. Trimming left V 6 bases short and J 0 bases short, with 11 bases between. CDR1 is MDHEN, CDR2 SYDVKM, per germline. This CDR3 spans 15 amino acids. CDR3 in amino acids: CASRPGLANTGELFF. The CDR3 coding sequence is TGTGCCAGCAGGCCCGGCCTAGCGAACACCGGGGAGCTGTTTTTT.

The chain uses TRBV28 and TRBJ1-2; possibly TRBD1 for D (5 bases). The CDR3 length is 11 residues. The germline gives CDR1 MDHEN, CDR2 SYDVKM. With 6 bases removed from V and 10 bases from J, the gap between germline ends came to 12 bases. CDR3 region: CASSLWTSYTF. The CDR3 coding sequence is TGTGCCAGCAGCCTTTGGACATCCTACACCTTC.